This record looks at one T cell receptor beta chain sequence and its context. Antigen unknown. cDNA molecules, individually, were tagged with unique molecular identifiers. TCRdb re-called the 5' RACE reads through MiXCR, storing one row per CDR3 protein. The table includes approximately 64,000 distinct CDR3 sequences, 20% to 25% detected once. The record originates from a study of early T cells in non-severe SARS-CoV-2 infection. Looking at the study overall: The study sequenced bulk RNA from unsorted whole blood, with chains unpaired. General study results and limits: CD4 and private specificities were missed by VDJdb matching, which favored anti-spike CD8 responses.

Germline CDR1 and CDR2: MNHNS and SASEGT. Trimming shortened V by 6 bases and J by 1 base, and 14 bases separated the two germline ends. The CDR3 covers 15 residues. The starting material was whole blood, obtained at baseline. This clonotype originated in an adult who was a healthcare worker with PCR-confirmed SARS-CoV-2 infection or an uninfected control (not recorded which). This rearrangement joins TRBV6-1 to TRBJ2-3; tentative D call: TRBD1 (6 bases). The CDR3 sequence is CASRRMAGGTDTQYF. DNA of the CDR3: TGTGCCAGCAGACGGATGGCAGGGGGCACAGATACGCAGTATTTT.